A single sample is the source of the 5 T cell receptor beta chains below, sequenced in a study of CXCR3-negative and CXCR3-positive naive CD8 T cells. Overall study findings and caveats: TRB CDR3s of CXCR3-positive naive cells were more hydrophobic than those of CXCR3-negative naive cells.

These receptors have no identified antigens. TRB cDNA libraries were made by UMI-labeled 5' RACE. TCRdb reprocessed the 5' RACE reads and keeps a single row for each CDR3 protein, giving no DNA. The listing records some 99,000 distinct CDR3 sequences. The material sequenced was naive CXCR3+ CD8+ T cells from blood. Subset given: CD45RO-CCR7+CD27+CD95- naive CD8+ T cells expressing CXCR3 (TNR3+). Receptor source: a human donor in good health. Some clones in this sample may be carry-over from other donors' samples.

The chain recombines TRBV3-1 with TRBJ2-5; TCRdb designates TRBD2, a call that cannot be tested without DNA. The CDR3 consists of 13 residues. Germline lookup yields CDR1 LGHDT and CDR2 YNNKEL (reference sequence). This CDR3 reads CASSPLGQETQYF.

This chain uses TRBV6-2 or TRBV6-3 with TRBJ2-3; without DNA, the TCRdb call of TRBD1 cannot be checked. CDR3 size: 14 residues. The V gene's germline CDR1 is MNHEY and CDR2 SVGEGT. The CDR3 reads CASSPPDRTDTQYF.

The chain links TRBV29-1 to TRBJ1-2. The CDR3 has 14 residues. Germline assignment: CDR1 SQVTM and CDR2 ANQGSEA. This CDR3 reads CSVEAPGESYGYTF.

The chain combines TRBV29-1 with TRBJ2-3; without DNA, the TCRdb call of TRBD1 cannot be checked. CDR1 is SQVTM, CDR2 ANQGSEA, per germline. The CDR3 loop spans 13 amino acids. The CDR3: CSVKGRPVDTQYF.

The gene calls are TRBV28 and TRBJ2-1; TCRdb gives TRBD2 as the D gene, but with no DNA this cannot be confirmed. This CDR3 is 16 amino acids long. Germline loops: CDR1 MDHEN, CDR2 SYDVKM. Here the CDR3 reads CASRTNREEIGNEQFF.